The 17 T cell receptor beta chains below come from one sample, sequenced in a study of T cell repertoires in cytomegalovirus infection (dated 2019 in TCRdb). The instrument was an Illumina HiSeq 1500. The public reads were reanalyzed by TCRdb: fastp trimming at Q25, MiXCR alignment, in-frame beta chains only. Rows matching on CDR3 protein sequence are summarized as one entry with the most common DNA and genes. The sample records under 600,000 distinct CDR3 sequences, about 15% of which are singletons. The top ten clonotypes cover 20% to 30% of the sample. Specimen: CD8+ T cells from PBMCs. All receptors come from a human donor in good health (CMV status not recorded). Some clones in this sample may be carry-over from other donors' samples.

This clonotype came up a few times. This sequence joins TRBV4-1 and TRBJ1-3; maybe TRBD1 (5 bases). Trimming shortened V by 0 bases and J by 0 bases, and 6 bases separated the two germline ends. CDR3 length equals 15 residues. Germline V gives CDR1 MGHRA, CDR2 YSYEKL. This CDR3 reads CASSQERGSGNTIYF. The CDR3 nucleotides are TGCGCCAGCAGCCAAGAAAGGGGCTCTGGAAACACCATATATTTT.

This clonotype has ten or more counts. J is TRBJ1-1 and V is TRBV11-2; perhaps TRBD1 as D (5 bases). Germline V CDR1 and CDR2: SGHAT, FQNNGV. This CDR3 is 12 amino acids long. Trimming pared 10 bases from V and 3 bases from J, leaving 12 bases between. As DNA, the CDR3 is TGTGCCACCTCGGGGGGGTACACTGAAGCTTTCTTT. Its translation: CATSGGYTEAFF. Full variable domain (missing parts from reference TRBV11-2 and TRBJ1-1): EAGVAQSPRYKIIEKRQSVAFWCNPISGHATLYWYQQILGQGPKLLIQFQNNGVVDDSQLPKDRFSAERLKGVDSTLKIQPAKLEDSAVYLCATSGGYTEAFFGQGTRLTVV.

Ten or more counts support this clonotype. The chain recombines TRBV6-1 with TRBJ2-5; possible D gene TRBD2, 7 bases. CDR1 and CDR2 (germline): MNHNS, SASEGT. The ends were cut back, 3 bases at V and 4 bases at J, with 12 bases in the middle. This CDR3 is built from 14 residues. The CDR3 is CASSEGGRRETQYF. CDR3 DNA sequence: TGTGCCAGCAGTGAGGGGGGGCGCAGAGAGACCCAGTACTTC.

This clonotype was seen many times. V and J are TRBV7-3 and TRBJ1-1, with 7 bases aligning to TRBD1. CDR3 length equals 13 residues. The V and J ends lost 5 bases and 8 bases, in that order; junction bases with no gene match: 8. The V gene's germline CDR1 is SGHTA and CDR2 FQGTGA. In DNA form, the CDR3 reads TGTGCCAGCAGCCCGACAGGGACCTCGGAAGCTTTCTTT. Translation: CASSPTGTSEAFF. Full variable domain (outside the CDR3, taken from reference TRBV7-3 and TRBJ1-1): GAGVSQTPSNKVTEKGKYVELRCDPISGHTALYWYRQSLGQGPEFLIYFQGTGAADDSGLPNDRFFAVRPEGSVSTLKIQRTERGDSAVYLCASSPTGTSEAFFGQGTRLTVV.

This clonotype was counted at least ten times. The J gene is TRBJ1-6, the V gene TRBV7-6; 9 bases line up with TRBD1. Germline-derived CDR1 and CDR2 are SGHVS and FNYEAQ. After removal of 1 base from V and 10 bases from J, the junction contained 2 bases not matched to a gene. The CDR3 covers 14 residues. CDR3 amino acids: CASSLGTGASPLHF. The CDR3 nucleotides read TGTGCCAGCAGCTTAGGGACAGGGGCCTCACCCCTCCACTTT.

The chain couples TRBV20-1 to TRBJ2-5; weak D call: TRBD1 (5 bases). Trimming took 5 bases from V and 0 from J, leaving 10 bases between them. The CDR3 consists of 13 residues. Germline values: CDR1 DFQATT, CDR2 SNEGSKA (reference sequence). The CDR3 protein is CSALTVDQETQYF. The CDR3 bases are TGCAGTGCTTTGACAGTAGACCAAGAGACCCAGTACTTC.

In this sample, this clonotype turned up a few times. In DNA, the CDR3 is TGTGCCACCAGTGACCTACAGGGACGTGGCTACACCTTC. Its translation is CATSDLQGRGYTF. The V gene is TRBV24-1, the J gene TRBJ1-2, with D perhaps TRBD1 (6 bases). With 4 bases removed from V and 7 bases from J, the gap between germline ends came to 12 bases. From germline, CDR1 is KGHDR and CDR2 SFDVKD. The CDR3 is 13 residues long.

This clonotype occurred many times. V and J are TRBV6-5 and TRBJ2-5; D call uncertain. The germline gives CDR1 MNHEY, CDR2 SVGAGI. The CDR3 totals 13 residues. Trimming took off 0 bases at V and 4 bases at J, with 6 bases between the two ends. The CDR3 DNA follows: TGTGCCAGCAGTTACTCGAGCATAGAGACCCAGTACTTC. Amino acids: CASSYSSIETQYF.

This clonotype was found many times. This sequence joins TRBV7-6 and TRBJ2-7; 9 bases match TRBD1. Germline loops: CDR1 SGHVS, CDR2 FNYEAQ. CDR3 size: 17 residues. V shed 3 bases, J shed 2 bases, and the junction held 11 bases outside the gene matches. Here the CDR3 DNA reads TGTGCCAGCAGCTTCGAACAGGGGGCATATTTCACCTACGAGCAGTACTTC. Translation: CASSFEQGAYFTYEQYF.

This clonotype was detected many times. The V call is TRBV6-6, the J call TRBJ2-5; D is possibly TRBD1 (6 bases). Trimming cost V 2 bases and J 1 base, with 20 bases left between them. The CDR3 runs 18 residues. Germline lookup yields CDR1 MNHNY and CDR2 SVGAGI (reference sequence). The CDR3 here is CASSYPTPQTGFQETQYF. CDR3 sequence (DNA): TGTGCCAGCAGTTACCCTACTCCTCAGACAGGCTTCCAAGAGACCCAGTACTTC.

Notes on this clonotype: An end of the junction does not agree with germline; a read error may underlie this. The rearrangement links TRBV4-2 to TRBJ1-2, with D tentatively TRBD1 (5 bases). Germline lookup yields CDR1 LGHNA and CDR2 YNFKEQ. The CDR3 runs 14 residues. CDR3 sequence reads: CVSSQEGTRGGYTF. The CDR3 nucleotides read TGTGTCAGCAGCCAAGAAGGCACAAGGGGAGGCTACACCTTC.

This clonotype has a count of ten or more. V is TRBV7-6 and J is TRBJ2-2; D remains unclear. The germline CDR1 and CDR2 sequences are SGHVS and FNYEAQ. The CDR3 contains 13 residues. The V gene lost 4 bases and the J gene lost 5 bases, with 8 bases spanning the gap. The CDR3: CASSSRLTGELFF. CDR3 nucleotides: TGTGCCAGCAGCTCACGGCTGACCGGGGAGCTGTTTTTT.

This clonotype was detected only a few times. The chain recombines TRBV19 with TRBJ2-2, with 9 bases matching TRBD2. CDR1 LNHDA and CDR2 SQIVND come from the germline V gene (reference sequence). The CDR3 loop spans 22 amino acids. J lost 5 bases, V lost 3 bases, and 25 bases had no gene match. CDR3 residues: CASSISLFYRTSVEGGTGELFF. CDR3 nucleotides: TGTGCCAGTAGTATTTCGCTATTTTACAGGACTAGCGTGGAAGGCGGGACCGGGGAGCTGTTTTTT.

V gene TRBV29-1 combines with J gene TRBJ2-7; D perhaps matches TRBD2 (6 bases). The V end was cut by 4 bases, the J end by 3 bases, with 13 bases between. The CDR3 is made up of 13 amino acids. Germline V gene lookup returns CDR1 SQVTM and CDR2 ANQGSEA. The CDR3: CSVVGRDLYEQYF. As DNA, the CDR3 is TGCAGCGTTGTGGGGCGGGATCTCTACGAGCAGTACTTC.

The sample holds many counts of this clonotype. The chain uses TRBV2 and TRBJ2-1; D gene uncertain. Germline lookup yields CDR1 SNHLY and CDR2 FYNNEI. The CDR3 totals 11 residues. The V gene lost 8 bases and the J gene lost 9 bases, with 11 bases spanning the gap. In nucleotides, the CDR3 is TGTGCCAGCGGTACAGCCCTTGAGCAGTTCTTC. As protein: CASGTALEQFF.

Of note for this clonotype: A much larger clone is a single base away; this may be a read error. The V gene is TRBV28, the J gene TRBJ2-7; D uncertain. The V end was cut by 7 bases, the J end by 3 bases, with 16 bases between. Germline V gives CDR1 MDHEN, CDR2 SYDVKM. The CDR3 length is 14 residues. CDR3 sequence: CASTLTMRDYEQYF. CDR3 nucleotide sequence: TGTGCCAGCACCTTGACAATGAGAGACTACGAGCAGTACTTC.

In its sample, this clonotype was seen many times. Written as DNA, the CDR3 is TGTGCCAGCAGCCCTCTAAGGGCAGGAACGAGGGGAGAGACCCAGTACTTC. This codes for CASSPLRAGTRGETQYF. The V call is TRBV11-2, the J call TRBJ2-5; D is perhaps TRBD1 or TRBD2 (5 bases each). Germline V gene lookup returns CDR1 SGHAT and CDR2 FQNNGV. With 5 bases removed from V and 4 bases from J, the gap between germline ends came to 23 bases. There are 17 residues in the CDR3.